This T cell receptor beta chain was captured in a study of CD8 T cells in Susac syndrome. The CDR3 consists of 17 residues. V was pared by 6 bases and J by 0 bases, with 15 bases between. Germline CDR1 reads MNHEY; CDR2 reads SVGEGT. Whole-study results and caveats: The number of individuals included in the study's TCR sequencing and HLA analysis was acknowledged as relatively small.

RNA amounts of about 0.5 to 1 ug underwent reverse transcription with random hexamers. Multiplex immunoSEQ PCR targeted 54 Vbeta and 13 Jbeta TCR beta segments. Via MiXCR, TCRdb re-called the immunoSEQ multiplex PCR reads, giving one row per CDR3 protein. In the table there are about 190,000 distinct CDR3 sequences, around 93% of which are singletons. Isolation of CD8+ and CD4+ T cells was performed negatively, whereas enrichment of TEMRA cells was done by FACS. The count of this clonotype is one. As yet, its antigen is unknown. Sequencing used CD4+ T cells from PBMCs. The sequence came from a human donor in good health. The gene calls are TRBV6-2 or TRBV6-3 and TRBJ2-6; tentatively, D is TRBD2 (7 bases). The CDR3, as DNA: TGTGCCAGCAGCCCCGGGGGGCTAAGCTCTGGGGCCAACGTCCTGACTTTC. Its translation: CASSPGGLSSGANVLTF.